This T cell receptor (beta chain) came from a study of T cell changes during pregnancy in multiple sclerosis. The CDR3 spans 17 residues. Trimming stripped 4 bases from V and 3 bases from J, with 22 bases between. The V gene's germline CDR1 is SGDLS and CDR2 YYNGEE. Sequenced by immunoSEQ multiplex PCR; TCRdb stores in-frame clones only, minus some. The sample holds some 94,000 clones, 75% to 95% seen once. Source: peripheral blood, taken in the first trimester of pregnancy. The rearrangement uses TRBV9 and TRBJ1-2; a weak D match, TRBD1 (5 bases). The receptor was derived from a female donor in good health, enrolled as a control in a pregnancy study. The CDR3 reads CASSPWTSIRGDYGYTF. The CDR3 DNA reads as TGTGCCAGCAGCCCCTGGACATCTATCCGGGGGGACTATGGCTACACCTTC.